This TCR beta chain is from a study of blood T cell repertoires in COVID-19. The repertoire was sequenced with immunoSEQ multiplex PCR; TCRdb's copy has only in-frame clones and lacks some. The repertoire holds about 220,000 clones, with 82% as singletons. The sample consisted of PBMCs or T cells enriched from blood (not recorded which). The TCR sequence derives from a woman in her sixties who had recovered from COVID-19.

This CDR3 is CASSQGFRTGGTDTQYF. The CDR3 region has the DNA TGTGCCAGCAGCCAAGGCTTTAGGACAGGGGGCACAGATACGCAGTATTTT. The chain is built from TRBV4-2 and TRBJ2-3, with 9 bases matching TRBD1. This CDR3 is 17 amino acids long. The germline CDR1 and CDR2 sequences are LGHNA and YNFKEQ. J lost 1 base, V lost 1 base, and 6 bases had no gene match.